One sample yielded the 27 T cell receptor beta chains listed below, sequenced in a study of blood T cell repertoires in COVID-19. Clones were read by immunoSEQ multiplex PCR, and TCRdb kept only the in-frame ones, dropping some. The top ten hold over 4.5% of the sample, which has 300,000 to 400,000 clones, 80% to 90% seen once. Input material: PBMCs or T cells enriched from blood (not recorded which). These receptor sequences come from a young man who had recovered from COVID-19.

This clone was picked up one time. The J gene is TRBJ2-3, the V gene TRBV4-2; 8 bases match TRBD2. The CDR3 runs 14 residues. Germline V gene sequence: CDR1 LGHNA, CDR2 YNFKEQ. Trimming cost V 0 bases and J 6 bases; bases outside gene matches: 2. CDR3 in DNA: TGTGCCAGCAGCCAAGAGGCTAGCGGGGATACGCAGTATTTT. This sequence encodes CASSQEASGDTQYF.

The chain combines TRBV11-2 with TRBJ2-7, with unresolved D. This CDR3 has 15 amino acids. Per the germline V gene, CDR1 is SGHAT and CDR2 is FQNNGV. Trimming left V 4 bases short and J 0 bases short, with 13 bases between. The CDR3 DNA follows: TGTGCCAGCAGCTCTAGTGTCCGTCGCTCCTACGAGCAGTACTTC. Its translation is CASSSSVRRSYEQYF. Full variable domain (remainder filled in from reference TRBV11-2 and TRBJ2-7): EAGVAQSPRYKIIEKRQSVAFWCNPISGHATLYWYQQILGQGPKLLIQFQNNGVVDDSQLPKDRFSAERLKGVDSTLKIQPAKLEDSAVYLCASSSSVRRSYEQYFGPGTRLTVT.

The CDR3 DNA follows: TGTGCCAGCAGCCGAACAGGGAATAGCAATCAGCCCCAGCATTTT. Protein product: CASSRTGNSNQPQHF. The chain joins TRBV11-2 to TRBJ1-5, with D possibly TRBD1 on 6 matching bases. From germline, CDR1 is SGHAT and CDR2 FQNNGV. CDR3 length: 15 amino acids. V shed 5 bases and J shed 0 bases, with 11 bases lying between them.

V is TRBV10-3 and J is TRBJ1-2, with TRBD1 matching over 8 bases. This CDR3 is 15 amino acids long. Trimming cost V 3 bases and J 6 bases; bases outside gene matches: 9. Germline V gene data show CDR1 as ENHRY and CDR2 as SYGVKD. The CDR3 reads CAISEAGGGSDGYTF. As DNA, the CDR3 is TGTGCCATCAGTGAAGCAGGGGGCGGATCGGATGGCTACACCTTC.

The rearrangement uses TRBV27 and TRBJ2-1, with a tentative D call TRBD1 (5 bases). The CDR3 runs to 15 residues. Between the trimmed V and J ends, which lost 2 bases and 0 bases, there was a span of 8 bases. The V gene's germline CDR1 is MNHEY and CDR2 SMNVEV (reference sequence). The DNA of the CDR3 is TGTGCCAGCAGTTTAGGTGGACACTCCTACAATGAGCAGTTCTTC. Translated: CASSLGGHSYNEQFF.

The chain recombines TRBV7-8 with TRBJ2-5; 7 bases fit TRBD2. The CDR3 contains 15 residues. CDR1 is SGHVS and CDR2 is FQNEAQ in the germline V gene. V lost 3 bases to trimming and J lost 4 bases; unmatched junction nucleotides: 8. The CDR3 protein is CASSFLGGEGETQYF. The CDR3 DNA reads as TGTGCCAGCAGCTTTCTTGGGGGGGAGGGAGAGACCCAGTACTTC.

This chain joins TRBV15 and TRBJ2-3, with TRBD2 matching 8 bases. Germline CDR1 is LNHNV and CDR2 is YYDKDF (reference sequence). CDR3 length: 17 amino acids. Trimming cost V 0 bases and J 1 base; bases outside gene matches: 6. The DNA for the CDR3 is TGTGCCACCAGCAGAGATCCCCTAGCGGGCGGCACAGATACGCAGTATTTT. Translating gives CATSRDPLAGGTDTQYF.

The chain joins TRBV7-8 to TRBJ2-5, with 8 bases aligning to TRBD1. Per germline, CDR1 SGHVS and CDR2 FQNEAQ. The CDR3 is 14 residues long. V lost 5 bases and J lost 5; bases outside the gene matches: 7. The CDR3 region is CASSVDRVVETQYF. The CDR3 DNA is TGTGCCAGCAGCGTGGACAGGGTGGTTGAGACCCAGTACTTC.

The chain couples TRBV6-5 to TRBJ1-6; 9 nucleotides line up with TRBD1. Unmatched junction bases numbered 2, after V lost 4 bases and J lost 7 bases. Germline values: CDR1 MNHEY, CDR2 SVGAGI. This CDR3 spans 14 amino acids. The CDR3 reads CASSLGTGNSPLHF. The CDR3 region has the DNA TGTGCCAGCAGTTTAGGGACAGGGAATTCACCCCTCCACTTT.

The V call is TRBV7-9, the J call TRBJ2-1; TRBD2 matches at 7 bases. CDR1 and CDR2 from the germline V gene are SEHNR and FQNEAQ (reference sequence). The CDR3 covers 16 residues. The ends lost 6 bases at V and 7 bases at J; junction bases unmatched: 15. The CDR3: CASRPPWAGTNNEQFF. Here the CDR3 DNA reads TGTGCCAGCAGACCACCGTGGGCGGGGACTAATAATGAGCAGTTCTTC.

This CDR3 reads CAWSEYRINEQYF. The DNA of the CDR3 is TGTGCCTGGAGTGAATACAGAATCAACGAGCAGTACTTC. The chain is built from TRBV30 and TRBJ2-7; D ambiguous. Germline CDR1 is GTSNPN and CDR2 is SVGIG (reference sequence). This CDR3 is built from 13 residues. Trimming took 1 base from V and 5 from J, leaving 12 bases between them.

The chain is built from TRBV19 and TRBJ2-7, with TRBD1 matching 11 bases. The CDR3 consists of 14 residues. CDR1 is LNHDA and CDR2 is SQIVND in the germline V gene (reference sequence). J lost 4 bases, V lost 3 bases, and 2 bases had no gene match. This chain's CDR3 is CASSMGTGGYEQYF. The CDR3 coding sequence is TGTGCCAGTAGTATGGGGACAGGGGGTTACGAGCAGTACTTC.

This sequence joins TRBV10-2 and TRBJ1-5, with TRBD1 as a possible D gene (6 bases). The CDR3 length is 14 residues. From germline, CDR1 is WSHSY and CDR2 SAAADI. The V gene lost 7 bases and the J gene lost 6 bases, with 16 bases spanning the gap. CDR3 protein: CASKRQGIGQPQHF. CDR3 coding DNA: TGCGCCAGCAAACGCCAGGGGATCGGTCAGCCCCAGCATTTT.

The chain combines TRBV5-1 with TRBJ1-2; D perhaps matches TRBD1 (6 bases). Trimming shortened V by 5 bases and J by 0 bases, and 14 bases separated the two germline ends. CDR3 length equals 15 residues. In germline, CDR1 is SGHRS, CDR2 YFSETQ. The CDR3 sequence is CASSPPDRANYGYTF. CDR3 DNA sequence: TGCGCCAGCAGTCCGCCGGACAGAGCTAACTATGGCTACACCTTC. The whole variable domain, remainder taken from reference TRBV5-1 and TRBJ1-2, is KAGVTQTPRYLIKTRGQQVTLSCSPISGHRSVSWYQQTPGQGLQFLFEYFSETQRNKGNFPGRFSGRQFSNSRSEMNVSTLELGDSALYLCASSPPDRANYGYTFGSGTRLTVV.

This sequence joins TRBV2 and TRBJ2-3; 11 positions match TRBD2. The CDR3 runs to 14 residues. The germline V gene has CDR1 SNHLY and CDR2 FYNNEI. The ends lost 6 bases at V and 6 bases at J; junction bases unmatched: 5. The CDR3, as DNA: TGTGCCAGCAGCCTTAGCGGGGGGGCGGATACGCAGTATTTT. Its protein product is CASSLSGGADTQYF.

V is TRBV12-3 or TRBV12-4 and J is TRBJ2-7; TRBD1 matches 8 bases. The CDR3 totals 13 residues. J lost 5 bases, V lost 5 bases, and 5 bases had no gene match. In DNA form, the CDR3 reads TGTGCCAGCAGTCGGCAGACAGGGGACGAGCAGTACTTC. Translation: CASSRQTGDEQYF.

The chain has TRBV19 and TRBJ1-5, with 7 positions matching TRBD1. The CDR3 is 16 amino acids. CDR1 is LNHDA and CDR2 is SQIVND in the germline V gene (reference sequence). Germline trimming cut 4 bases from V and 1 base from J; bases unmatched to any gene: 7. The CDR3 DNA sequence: TGTGCCAGTAGTAGAGGACAGGACCAGAGCAATCAGCCCCAGCATTTT. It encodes CASSRGQDQSNQPQHF.

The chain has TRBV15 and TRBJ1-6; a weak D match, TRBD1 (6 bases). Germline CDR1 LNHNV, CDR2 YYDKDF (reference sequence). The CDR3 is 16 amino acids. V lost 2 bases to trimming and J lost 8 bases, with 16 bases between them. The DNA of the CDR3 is TGTGCCACCAGCAGATCTCTTGACAGGCGATATTCACCCCTCCACTTT. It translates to CATSRSLDRRYSPLHF.

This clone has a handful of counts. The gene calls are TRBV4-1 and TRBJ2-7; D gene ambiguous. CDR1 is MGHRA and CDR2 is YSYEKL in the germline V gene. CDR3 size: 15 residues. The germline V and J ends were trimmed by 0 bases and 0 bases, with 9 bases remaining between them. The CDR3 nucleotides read TGCGCCAGCAGCCAAGATGAGGTCAACTCCTACGAGCAGTACTTC. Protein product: CASSQDEVNSYEQYF.

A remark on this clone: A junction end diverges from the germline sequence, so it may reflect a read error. CDR3: CASSQGRAPLHF. As DNA, the CDR3 is TGTGCCAGCAGTCAAGGGAGGGCACCCCTCCACTTT. J is TRBJ1-6 and V is TRBV3-1 (or the pseudogene TRBV3-2); no clear D. CDR1 and CDR2 (germline): LGHDT, YNNKEL (reference sequence). CDR3 length: 12 residues.

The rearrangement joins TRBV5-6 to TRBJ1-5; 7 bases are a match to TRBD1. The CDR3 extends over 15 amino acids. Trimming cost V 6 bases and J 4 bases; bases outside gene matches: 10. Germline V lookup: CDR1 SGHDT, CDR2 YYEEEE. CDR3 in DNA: TGTGCCAGCACCCTAGGAGGGACAGAGAATCAGCCCCAGCATTTT. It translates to CASTLGGTENQPQHF. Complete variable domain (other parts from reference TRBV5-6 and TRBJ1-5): DAGVTQSPTHLIKTRGQQVTLRCSPKSGHDTVSWYQQALGQGPQFIFQYYEEEERQRGNFPDRFSGHQFPNYSSELNVNALLLGDSALYLCASTLGGTENQPQHFGDGTRLSIL.

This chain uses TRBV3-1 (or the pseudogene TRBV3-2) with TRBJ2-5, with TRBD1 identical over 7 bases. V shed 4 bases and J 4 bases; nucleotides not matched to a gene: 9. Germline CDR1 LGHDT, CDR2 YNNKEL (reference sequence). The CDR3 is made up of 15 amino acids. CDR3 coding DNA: TGTGCCAGCAGCCGACGCTACAGGGGACGAGAGACCCAGTACTTC. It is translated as CASSRRYRGRETQYF.

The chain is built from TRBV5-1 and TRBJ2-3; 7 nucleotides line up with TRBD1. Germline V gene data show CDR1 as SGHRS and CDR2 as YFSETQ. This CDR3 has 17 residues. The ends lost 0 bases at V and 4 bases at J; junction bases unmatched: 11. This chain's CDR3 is CASSLGKADRTSDTQYF. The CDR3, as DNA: TGCGCCAGCAGCTTGGGAAAGGCGGACAGGACATCAGATACGCAGTATTTT.

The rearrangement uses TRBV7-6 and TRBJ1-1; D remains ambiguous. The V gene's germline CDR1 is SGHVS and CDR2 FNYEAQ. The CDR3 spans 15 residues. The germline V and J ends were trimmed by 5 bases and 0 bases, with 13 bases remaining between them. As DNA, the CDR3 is TGTGCCAGCAGCCCCGGGCGGGCCATGAACACTGAAGCTTTCTTT. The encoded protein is CASSPGRAMNTEAFF.

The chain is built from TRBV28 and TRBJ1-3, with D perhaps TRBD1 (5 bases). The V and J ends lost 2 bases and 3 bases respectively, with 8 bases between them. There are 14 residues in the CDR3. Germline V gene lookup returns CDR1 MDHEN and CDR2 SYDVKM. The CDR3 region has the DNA TGTGCCAGCAGTTTACAGGGAGGTGGAAACACCATATATTTT. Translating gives CASSLQGGGNTIYF.

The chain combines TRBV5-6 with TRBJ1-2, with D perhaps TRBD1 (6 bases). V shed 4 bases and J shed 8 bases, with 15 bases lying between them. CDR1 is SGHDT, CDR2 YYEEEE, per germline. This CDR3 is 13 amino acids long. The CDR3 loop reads CASSRQAPEGYTF. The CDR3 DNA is TGTGCCAGCAGCCGACAGGCACCTGAGGGCTACACCTTC.

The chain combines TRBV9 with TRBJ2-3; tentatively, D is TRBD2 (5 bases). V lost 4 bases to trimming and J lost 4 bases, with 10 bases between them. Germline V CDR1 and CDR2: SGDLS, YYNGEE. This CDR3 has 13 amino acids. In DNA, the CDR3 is TGTGCCAGCAGCTCCGGACTTTCAGATACGCAGTATTTT. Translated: CASSSGLSDTQYF.